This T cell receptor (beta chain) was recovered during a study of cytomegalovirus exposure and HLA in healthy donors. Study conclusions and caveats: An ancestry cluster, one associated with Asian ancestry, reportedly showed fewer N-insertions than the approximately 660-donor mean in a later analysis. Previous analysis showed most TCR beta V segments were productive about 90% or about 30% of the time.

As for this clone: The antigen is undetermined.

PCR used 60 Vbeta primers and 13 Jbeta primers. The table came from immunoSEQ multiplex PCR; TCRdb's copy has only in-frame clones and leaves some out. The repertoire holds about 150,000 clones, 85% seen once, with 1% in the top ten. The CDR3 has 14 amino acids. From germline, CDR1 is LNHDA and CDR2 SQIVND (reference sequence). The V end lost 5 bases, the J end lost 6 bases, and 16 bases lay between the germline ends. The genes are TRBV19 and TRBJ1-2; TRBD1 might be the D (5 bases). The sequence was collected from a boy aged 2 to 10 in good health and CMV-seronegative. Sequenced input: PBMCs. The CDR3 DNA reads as TGTGCCAGTAGTGGCCTTCGGGGGGTGGATGGCTACACCTTC. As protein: CASSGLRGVDGYTF.